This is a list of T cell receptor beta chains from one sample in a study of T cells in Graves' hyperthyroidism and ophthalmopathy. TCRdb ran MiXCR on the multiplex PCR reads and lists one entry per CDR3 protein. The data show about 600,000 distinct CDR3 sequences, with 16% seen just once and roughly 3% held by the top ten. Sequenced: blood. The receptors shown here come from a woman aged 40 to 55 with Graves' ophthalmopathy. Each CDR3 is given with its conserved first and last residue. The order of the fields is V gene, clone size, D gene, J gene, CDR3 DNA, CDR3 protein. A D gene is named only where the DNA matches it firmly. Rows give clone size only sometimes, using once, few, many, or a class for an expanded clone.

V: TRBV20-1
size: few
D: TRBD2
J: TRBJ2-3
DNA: TGCAGTGCTGAACTAGCGGGGGCCCGCACAGATACGCAGTATTTT
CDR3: CSAELAGARTDTQYF

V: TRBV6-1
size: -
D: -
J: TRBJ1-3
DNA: TGTGCCAGCAGTGGGTGGTACTCTGGAAACACCATATATTTT
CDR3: CASSGWYSGNTIYF

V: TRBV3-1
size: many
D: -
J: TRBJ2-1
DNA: TGTGCCAGCAGCCAGCAGGGGAGGTTGTACAATGAGCAGTTCTTC
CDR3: CASSQQGRLYNEQFF

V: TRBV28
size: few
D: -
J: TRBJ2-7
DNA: TGTGCCAGCAGTAGCGCAGGGGTGCCCTACGAGCAGTACTTC
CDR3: CASSSAGVPYEQYF

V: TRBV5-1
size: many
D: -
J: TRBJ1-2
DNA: TGCGCCAGCAGCTTGGAGGGGGATTCTAACTATGGCTACACCTTC
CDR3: CASSLEGDSNYGYTF

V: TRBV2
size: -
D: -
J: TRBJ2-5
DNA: TGTGCCAGCAGGGGGCCGCTAGCCAAGGCCCAGTACTTC
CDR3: CASRGPLAKAQYF

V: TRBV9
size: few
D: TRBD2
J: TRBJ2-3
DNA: TGTGCCAGCAGCGTAGCTCCTAGCGGGGGGGCCGTAGATACGCAGTATTTT
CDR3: CASSVAPSGGAVDTQYF

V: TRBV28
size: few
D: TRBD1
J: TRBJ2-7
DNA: TGTGCCAGCAGTTTGACAGGGGGCGACTCCTACGAGCAGTACTTC
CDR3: CASSLTGGDSYEQYF

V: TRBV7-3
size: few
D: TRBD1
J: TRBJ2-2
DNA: TGTGCCAGCAGCTTACGTCAGGCAGGGGGCGCATCCATCGGGGAGCTGTTTTTT
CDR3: CASSLRQAGGASIGELFF

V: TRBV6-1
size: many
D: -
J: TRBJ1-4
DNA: TGTGCCAGCAGTGAAGAGCAGGGATCGGGGCCTAATGAAAAACTGTTTTTT
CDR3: CASSEEQGSGPNEKLFF

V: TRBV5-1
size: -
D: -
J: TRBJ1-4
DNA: TGCGCCAGCAGAGAAGAATGGAGGGGTAATGAAAAACTGTTTTTT
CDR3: CASREEWRGNEKLFF

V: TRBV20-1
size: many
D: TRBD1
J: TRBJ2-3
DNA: TGCAGTGCTATCGACAGGGGGCGCGAAATGACAGATACGCAGTATTTT
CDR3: CSAIDRGREMTDTQYF

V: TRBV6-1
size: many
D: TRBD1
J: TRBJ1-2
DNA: TGTGCCAGCACAGACACAGGGGGACTCGATGGCTACACCTTC
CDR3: CASTDTGGLDGYTF

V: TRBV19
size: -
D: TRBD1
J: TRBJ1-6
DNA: TGTGCCAGTAGTATCAGCCCGGGACAGCGTTTTTCACCCCTCCACTTT
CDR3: CASSISPGQRFSPLHF

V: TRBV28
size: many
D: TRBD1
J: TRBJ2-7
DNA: TGTGCCAGCAGTAAGGGACAGGGGGCGAGGAGGTACTTC
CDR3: CASSKGQGARRYF

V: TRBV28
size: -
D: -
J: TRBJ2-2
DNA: TGTGCCAGCAGTTTAGACCAGAGAGGCACCGGGGAGCTGTTTTTT
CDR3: CASSLDQRGTGELFF

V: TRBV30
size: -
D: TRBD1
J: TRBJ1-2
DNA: TGTGCCTGGATGGACCGGGACAGGGGCCGCTATGGCTACACCTTC
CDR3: CAWMDRDRGRYGYTF

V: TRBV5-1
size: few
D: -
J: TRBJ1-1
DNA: TGCGCCAGCAGCATCCAAGTCGAAACTGAAGCTTTCTTT
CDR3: CASSIQVETEAFF

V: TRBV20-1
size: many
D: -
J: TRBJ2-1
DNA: TGCAGTGCTAGTGCCCGGACTGACGGACTCGAGCAGTTCTTC
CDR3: CSASARTDGLEQFF

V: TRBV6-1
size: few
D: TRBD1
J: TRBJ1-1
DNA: TGTGCCAGCAGCCCGACAGGGATAATAATGAACACTGAAGCTTTCTTT
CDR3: CASSPTGIIMNTEAFF

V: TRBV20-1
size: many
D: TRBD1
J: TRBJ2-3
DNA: TGCAGTGCTAGCGACAGGGGGTCTCGCACAGATACGCAGTATTTT
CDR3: CSASDRGSRTDTQYF

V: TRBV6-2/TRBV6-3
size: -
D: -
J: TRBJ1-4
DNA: TGTGCCAGCAGTTGGAATGGTGAAAAACTGTTTTTT
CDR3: CASSWNGEKLFF

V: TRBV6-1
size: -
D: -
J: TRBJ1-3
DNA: TGTGCCAGCAGTTTCCGGAGAGGGCCTGGAAACACCATATATTTT
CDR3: CASSFRRGPGNTIYF

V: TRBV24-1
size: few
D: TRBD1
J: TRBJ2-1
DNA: TGTGCCACCAGTGACGCCCTCGGTAGGACAGGACAATACAATGAGCAGTTCTTC
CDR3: CATSDALGRTGQYNEQFF

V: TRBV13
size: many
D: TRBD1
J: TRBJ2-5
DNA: TGTGCCAGCAGCCCCCGACAGGGTAGGGGACCAGAGACCCAGTACTTC
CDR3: CASSPRQGRGPETQYF

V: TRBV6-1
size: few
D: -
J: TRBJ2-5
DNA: TGTGCCAGCAGAGCCACCGGGGCCGAGACCCAGTACTTC
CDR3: CASRATGAETQYF

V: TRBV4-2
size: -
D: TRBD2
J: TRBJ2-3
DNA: TGTGCCAGCAGCCAGGGGACTAGCGGGGCAGATACGCAGTATTTT
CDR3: CASSQGTSGADTQYF

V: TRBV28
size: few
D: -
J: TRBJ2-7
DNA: TGTGCCAGCAGCTCCATCCAGCCCGATTCCTACGAGCAGTACTTC
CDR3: CASSSIQPDSYEQYF

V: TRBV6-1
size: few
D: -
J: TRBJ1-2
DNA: TGTGCCAGCAGTGAAGGTTGGCAGACTTATGGCTACACCTTC
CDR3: CASSEGWQTYGYTF

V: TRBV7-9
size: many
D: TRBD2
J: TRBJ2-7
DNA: TGTGCCAGCAGCTTAGTCGGGAGGCCCTACGAGCAGTACTTC
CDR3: CASSLVGRPYEQYF

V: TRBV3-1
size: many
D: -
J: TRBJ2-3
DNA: TGTGCCAGCAGCCACCCGAGCACAGATACGCAGTATTTT
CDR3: CASSHPSTDTQYF

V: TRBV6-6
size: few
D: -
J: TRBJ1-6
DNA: TGTGCCAGCAGTTACGGGGGACCGACTAATTCACCCCTCCACTTT
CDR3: CASSYGGPTNSPLHF

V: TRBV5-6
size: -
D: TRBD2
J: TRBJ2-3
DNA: TGTGCCAGCAGTTCAGGACTAGCGGGAGGTTGGAGCACAGATACGCAGTATTTT
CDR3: CASSSGLAGGWSTDTQYF

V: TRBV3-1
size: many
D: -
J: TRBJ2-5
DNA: TGTGCCAGCAGCCTCACCCTAGGACCGGAGACCCAGTACTTC
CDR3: CASSLTLGPETQYF

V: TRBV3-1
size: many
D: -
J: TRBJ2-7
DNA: TGTGCCAGCAGCCCCATCCAACGGGGGGCCCACGAGCAGTACTTC
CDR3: CASSPIQRGAHEQYF

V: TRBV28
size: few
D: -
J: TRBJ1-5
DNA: TGTGCCAGCAGTTCGAGGGGAATTCGAGAGCCCCAGCATTTT
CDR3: CASSSRGIREPQHF

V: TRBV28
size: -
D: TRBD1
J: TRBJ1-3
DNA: TGTGCCAGCAGTTTACCGGGACAGGTCACAGAATACACCATATATTTT
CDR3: CASSLPGQVTEYTIYF

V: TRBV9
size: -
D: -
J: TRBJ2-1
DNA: TGTGCCAGCAGCGTAGTATCCGTGGGAGGCTACAATGAGCAGTTCTTC
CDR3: CASSVVSVGGYNEQFF

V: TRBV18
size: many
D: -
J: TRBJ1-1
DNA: TGTGCCAGCTCACCATTCGGGGACACTGAAGCTTTCTTT
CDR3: CASSPFGDTEAFF

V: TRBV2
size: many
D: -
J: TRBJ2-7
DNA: TGTGCCACCAAGGGGGACAACTACTCCTACGAGCAGTACTTC
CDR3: CATKGDNYSYEQYF

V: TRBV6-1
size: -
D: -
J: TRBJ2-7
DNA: TGTGCCAGCAGTGCCTACAGATTCTCCTACGAGCAGTACTTC
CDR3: CASSAYRFSYEQYF

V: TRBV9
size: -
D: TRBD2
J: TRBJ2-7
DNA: TGTGCCAGCAGCGTTTCAAGCGGGAATGGCAAGCAGTACTTC
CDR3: CASSVSSGNGKQYF

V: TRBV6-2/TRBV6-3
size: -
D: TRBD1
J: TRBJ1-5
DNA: TGTGCCAGCAGTGTTGGGACAGGGGATCAGCCCCAGCATTTT
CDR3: CASSVGTGDQPQHF

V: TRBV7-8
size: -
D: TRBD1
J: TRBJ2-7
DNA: TGTGCCAGCAGCCACCGGGACAGGGCTCGAGAGCAGTACTTC
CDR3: CASSHRDRAREQYF

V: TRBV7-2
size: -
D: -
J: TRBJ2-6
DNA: TGTGCCAGCAGCGATCCCTACTTGAGCTCTGGGGCCAACGTCCTGACTTTC
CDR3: CASSDPYLSSGANVLTF

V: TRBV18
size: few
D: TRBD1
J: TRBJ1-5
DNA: TGTGCCAGCTCATCAACCAGGGGGCTAAGCAATCAGCCCCAGCATTTT
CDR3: CASSSTRGLSNQPQHF

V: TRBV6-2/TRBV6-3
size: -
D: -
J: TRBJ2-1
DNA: TGTGCCAGCAGGTTAGATGAGCAGTTCTTC
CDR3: CASRLDEQFF

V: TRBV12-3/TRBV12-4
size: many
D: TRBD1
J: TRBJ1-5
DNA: TGTGCCAGCAGTTACAGGGGAGGACAGCCCCAGCATTTT
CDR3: CASSYRGGQPQHF

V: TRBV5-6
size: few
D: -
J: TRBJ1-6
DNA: TGTGCCAGCAGCTGGGGCGGGGGCGTAGCCTATAATTCACCCCTCCACTTT
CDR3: CASSWGGGVAYNSPLHF

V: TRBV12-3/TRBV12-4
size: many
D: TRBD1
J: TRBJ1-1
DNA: TGTGCCAGCAGAAGAGGACAGGGGAGAACTGAAGCTTTCTTT
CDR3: CASRRGQGRTEAFF

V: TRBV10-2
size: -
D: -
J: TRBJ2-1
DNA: TGCGCCAGCAGTGCGGAGCGGAATGAGCAGTTCTTC
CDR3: CASSAERNEQFF

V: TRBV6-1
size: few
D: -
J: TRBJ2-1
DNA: TGTGCCAGCAGTGAGGTATTCGCTAATACCCAGTTCTTC
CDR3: CASSEVFANTQFF

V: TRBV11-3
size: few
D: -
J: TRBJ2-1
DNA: TGTGCCAGCAGCTTAGGTTTCAACGGGGGGCAGGGGAATGAGCAGTTCTTC
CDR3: CASSLGFNGGQGNEQFF

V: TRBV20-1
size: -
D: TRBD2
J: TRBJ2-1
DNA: TGCAGTGCTAGAACTCGGCGGGAGGGGAAAGTGGATGAGCAGTTCTTC
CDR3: CSARTRREGKVDEQFF

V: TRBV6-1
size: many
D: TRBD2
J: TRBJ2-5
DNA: TGTGCCTCGGGACTAGCGGGACTCCAAGAGACCCAGTACTTC
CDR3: CASGLAGLQETQYF